This entry lists 23 T cell receptor beta chains sequenced from one sample in a study of blood T cell repertoires in COVID-19. Sequencing used immunoSEQ multiplex PCR; TCRdb keeps in-frame clones, though not all of them. The sample includes thousands of clones, 89% of them seen just once. The sample consisted of peripheral blood. These TCRs come from a man between 65 and 85 years old with active COVID-19.

V gene TRBV19 combines with J gene TRBJ1-3; D unresolved. The V gene's germline CDR1 is LNHDA and CDR2 SQIVND (reference sequence). V lost 5 bases and J lost 0, with 8 bases in between. This CDR3 has 14 residues. The CDR3 nucleotides read TGTGCCAGTAGTCCTCCCTTCTCTGGAAACACCATATATTTT. Residues: CASSPPFSGNTIYF.

The chain carries TRBV7-6 and TRBJ2-7; 8 bases map to TRBD2. Germline assignment: CDR1 SGHVS and CDR2 FNYEAQ. CDR3 length: 15 amino acids. J was trimmed by 5 bases and V by 5 bases; bases with no gene match: 11. The DNA for the CDR3 is TGTGCCAGCAGCCGCGTGAGCGGGGGTGAAGACGAGCAGTACTTC. As protein: CASSRVSGGEDEQYF.

The DNA of the CDR3 is TGTGCCAGCAGGGTGATGGGGAGTGGCTACACCTTC. Translated, it gives CASRVMGSGYTF. The rearrangement joins TRBV2 to TRBJ1-2; D uncertain. V lost 6 bases to trimming and J lost 7 bases, with 12 bases between them. There are 12 residues in the CDR3. Germline assignment: CDR1 SNHLY and CDR2 FYNNEI.

The gene calls are TRBV29-1 and TRBJ1-1, with a weak D call TRBD1 (5 bases). The CDR3 has 15 amino acids. V lost 7 bases and J 7 bases, leaving 25 bases between the germline ends. Germline values: CDR1 SQVTM, CDR2 ANQGSEA. The chain's CDR3 is CSGQMDTTSSNEAFF. For the CDR3, the DNA is TGCAGCGGCCAGATGGACACGACTTCTTCAAATGAAGCTTTCTTT.

In this sample, this clone turned up a few times. V is TRBV10-1 and J is TRBJ2-2; 9 positions match TRBD1. The length of the CDR3 is 17 residues. CDR1 WNHNN and CDR2 SYGVQD come from the germline V gene (reference sequence). V trimming: 0 bases; J trimming: 3 bases; junction bases outside the gene matches: 5. The chain's CDR3 is CASSESGTGRYTGELFF. The CDR3 bases are TGCGCCAGCAGTGAGTCCGGGACAGGGAGGTACACCGGGGAGCTGTTTTTT.

The chain combines TRBV6-2 or TRBV6-3 with TRBJ2-1, with TRBD2 as a possible D gene (5 bases). Trimming left V 2 bases short and J 8 bases short, with 13 bases between. CDR1 and CDR2 from the germline V gene are MNHEY and SVGEGT. The CDR3 sequence is 14 residues long. The CDR3 DNA reads as TGTGCCAGCAGTTACCGGGATAGTTCGGATGAGCAGTTCTTC. This codes for CASSYRDSSDEQFF.

V and J are TRBV2 and TRBJ2-5; 8 bases are shared with TRBD2. The CDR3 totals 12 residues. Germline trimming cut 6 bases from V and 5 bases from J; bases unmatched to any gene: 2. Germline loops: CDR1 SNHLY, CDR2 FYNNEI. The CDR3 region has the DNA TGTGCCAGCAGCGCGGGGGGTGAGACCCAGTACTTC. This encodes CASSAGGETQYF.

V gene TRBV5-6 combines with J gene TRBJ1-1; D remains unclear. CDR1 is SGHDT, CDR2 YYEEEE, per germline. The length of the CDR3 is 13 residues. V lost 4 bases and J lost 2, with 9 bases in between. Written as DNA, the CDR3 is TGTGCCAGCAGCCCCCCCACTAACACTGAAGCTTTCTTT. Protein sequence: CASSPPTNTEAFF.

This chain joins TRBV2 and TRBJ1-2; no clear D gene. The CDR3 is 14 residues long. CDR1 and CDR2 (germline): SNHLY, FYNNEI. V was trimmed by 6 bases and J by 6 bases, leaving 17 bases between them. In DNA form, the CDR3 reads TGTGCCAGCAGCGCTAGTGGCCTTCTCCATGGCTACACCTTC. Residues: CASSASGLLHGYTF.

This clone was detected only a few times. The gene calls are TRBV2 and TRBJ2-1; TRBD2 aligns across 14 bases. The CDR3 is made up of 17 amino acids. V lost 6 bases, J lost 0 bases, and 4 bases stayed unmatched. Germline V gene lookup returns CDR1 SNHLY and CDR2 FYNNEI. The CDR3 nucleotides are TGTGCCAGCAGGGGACTAGCGGGGGAAAGCTCCTACAATGAGCAGTTCTTC. This encodes CASRGLAGESSYNEQFF.

The rearrangement joins TRBV9 to TRBJ2-3, with 7 bases aligning to TRBD1. Germline values: CDR1 SGDLS, CDR2 YYNGEE. The J segment lost 0 bases and the V segment lost 2 bases, leaving 6 bases of the junction unmatched. CDR3 length: 16 residues. The CDR3 DNA sequence: TGTGCCAGCAGCGTGAGCGACAGGGTTAGCACAGATACGCAGTATTTT. Residues: CASSVSDRVSTDTQYF.

The chain is built from TRBV15 and TRBJ1-1; D may be TRBD1 (5 bases). The CDR3 is made up of 17 amino acids. Germline V CDR1 and CDR2: LNHNV, YYDKDF (reference sequence). The V end lost 0 bases, the J end lost 4 bases, and 18 bases lay between the germline ends. The CDR3 DNA is TGTGCCACCAGCAGAGATCTGGCAAGGGGAGGGAGCACTGAAGCTTTCTTT. It is translated as CATSRDLARGGSTEAFF.

This clone was detected only once. V gene TRBV7-9 combines with J gene TRBJ1-3; possibly TRBD1 for D (6 bases). In germline, CDR1 is SEHNR, CDR2 FQNEAQ (reference sequence). Trimming removed 7 bases from V and 8 bases from J, with 21 bases in between. The CDR3 is 15 amino acids. The CDR3 DNA sequence: TGTGCCAGCACCCCTCCCCCGGACAGCCAATACACCATATATTTT. This encodes CASTPPPDSQYTIYF.

The chain couples TRBV5-5 to TRBJ1-1; a possible D gene is TRBD1 (5 bases). CDR3 length: 14 amino acids. Germline V gene lookup returns CDR1 SGHKS and CDR2 YYEKEE (reference sequence). Trimming left V 2 bases short and J 1 base short, with 9 bases between. The CDR3 protein is CASSFGQGNTEAFF. In DNA, the CDR3 is TGTGCCAGCAGCTTCGGTCAGGGGAACACTGAAGCTTTCTTT. Looking up the rest from reference TRBV5-5 and TRBJ1-1 gives the full variable domain: DAGVTQSPTHLIKTRGQQVTLRCSPISGHKSVSWYQQVLGQGPQFIFQYYEKEERGRGNFPDRFSARQFPNYSSELNVNALLLGDSALYLCASSFGQGNTEAFFGQGTRLTVV.

As to this clone: The germline gene is not matched at one end of the junction; a read error may be the cause. V gene TRBV6-5 combines with J gene TRBJ1-2, with 10 bases that match TRBD1. This CDR3 has 16 amino acids. CDR1 MNHEY and CDR2 SVGAGI come from the germline V gene. CDR3: CASSYSRTGGGYSYTF. In DNA, the CDR3 is TGTGCCAGCAGTTACTCGAGGACAGGGGGTGGCTATAGCTACACCTTC.

The V call is TRBV6-5, the J call TRBJ1-1; D ambiguous. Germline V gives CDR1 MNHEY, CDR2 SVGAGI. The CDR3 loop spans 13 amino acids. V was trimmed by 0 bases and J by 4 bases, leaving 6 bases between them. CDR3 loop: CASSYSEGTEAFF. In DNA form, the CDR3 reads TGTGCCAGCAGTTACTCGGAGGGCACTGAAGCTTTCTTT.

The gene calls are TRBV7-8 and TRBJ1-1, with a possible D match to TRBD1 (6 bases). CDR3 length: 15 amino acids. V lost 4 bases and J 0 bases, leaving 12 bases between the germline ends. Germline-derived CDR1 and CDR2 are SGHVS and FQNEAQ. Here the CDR3 DNA reads TGTGCCAGCAGCTGGTCGACAGGAGTGAACACTGAAGCTTTCTTT. It encodes CASSWSTGVNTEAFF.

This chain connects TRBV29-1 to TRBJ2-7; 7 bases agree with TRBD1. V dropped 2 bases and J dropped 3; count of bases not matched to a gene: 4. Germline CDR1 is SQVTM and CDR2 is ANQGSEA. This CDR3 spans 13 amino acids. CDR3 sequence reads: CSVEKQGLYEQYF. In DNA, the CDR3 is TGCAGCGTTGAAAAACAGGGGCTCTACGAGCAGTACTTC.

This clone was detected once. The chain recombines TRBV18 with TRBJ2-3; 8 nucleotides line up with TRBD2. CDR3 length: 15 amino acids. The V gene's germline CDR1 is KGHSH and CDR2 LQKENI. The junction had 8 bases not matched to a gene; V was cut back by 3 bases and J by 6 bases. The chain's CDR3 is CASSPSGGAVDTQYF. CDR3 in DNA: TGTGCCAGCTCACCCTCCGGGGGGGCCGTGGATACGCAGTATTTT.

CDR3 amino acids: CASSQGLQGTTGELFF. CDR3 sequence (DNA): TGCGCCAGCAGCCAAGGGCTACAGGGTACCACCGGGGAGCTGTTTTTT. This chain connects TRBV4-3 to TRBJ2-2, with D possibly matching TRBD1 (6 bases). Trimming left V 1 base short and J 4 bases short, with 13 bases between. The CDR3 length is 16 residues. The germline V gene encodes CDR1 LGHNA and CDR2 YSLEER.

The chain joins TRBV7-9 to TRBJ2-3; 10 nucleotides match TRBD2. Germline values: CDR1 SEHNR, CDR2 FQNEAQ (reference sequence). The V gene end was trimmed by 2 bases and the J gene end by 0 bases; junction bases not matched to a gene: 8. The CDR3 is 18 amino acids. The CDR3 here is CASSLLAGDFLSTDTQYF. CDR3 bases: TGTGCCAGCAGCTTACTAGCGGGGGATTTCCTTAGCACAGATACGCAGTATTTT.

The genes are TRBV5-5 and TRBJ1-3; 9 positions agree with TRBD1. Germline CDR1 reads SGHKS; CDR2 reads YYEKEE (reference sequence). The CDR3 runs 19 residues. J gave up 1 base and V 0 bases, and 11 bases lay outside the gene matches. This CDR3 is CASSLALPSGTGSGNTIYF. Written as DNA, the CDR3 is TGTGCCAGCAGCTTGGCCTTGCCTTCCGGGACAGGGTCTGGAAACACCATATATTTT.

The chain recombines TRBV4-1 with TRBJ2-3, with 8 bases fitting TRBD2. The V segment lost 0 bases and the J segment 0 bases; nucleotides outside the gene matches: 8. The germline V gene encodes CDR1 MGHRA and CDR2 YSYEKL. The CDR3 totals 18 residues. In DNA form, the CDR3 reads TGCGCCAGCAGCCAAGAGTTCGAAGCGGGGGAGAGCACAGATACGCAGTATTTT. Protein: CASSQEFEAGESTDTQYF.